Listed here are 21 T cell receptor beta chains from one sample, sequenced in a study of blood T cell repertoires in COVID-19. Sequencing used immunoSEQ multiplex PCR; TCRdb keeps in-frame clones, though not all of them. The table includes approximately 440,000 clones, about nine tenths detected once. The sequenced sample was PBMCs or T cells enriched from blood (not recorded which). The receptors come from a man aged 18-30 years who had recovered from COVID-19.

This clone appeared a single time. This chain uses TRBV18 with TRBJ1-5; D might be TRBD1 (6 bases). From germline, CDR1 is KGHSH and CDR2 LQKENI. This CDR3 spans 14 amino acids. The V end was cut by 2 bases, the J end by 5 bases, with 10 bases between. DNA for the CDR3: TGTGCCAGCTCACCAGGTCAGGGGCATCAGCCCCAGCATTTT. Protein: CASSPGQGHQPQHF.

V usage is TRBV7-6 and J usage is TRBJ1-5, with 9 nucleotides matching TRBD1. V was clipped by 1 base and J by 6 bases; unmatched bases: 4. CDR3 length: 15 amino acids. Per the germline V gene, CDR1 is SGHVS and CDR2 is FNYEAQ. Written as DNA, the CDR3 is TGTGCCAGCAGCTTAGATGACAGGGGGAGTCAGCCCCAGCATTTT. It specifies CASSLDDRGSQPQHF. Supplemented by reference TRBV7-6 and TRBJ1-5, the full variable domain reads GAGVSQSPRYKVTKRGQDVALRCDPISGHVSLYWYRQALGQGPEFLTYFNYEAQQDKSGLPNDRFSAERPEGSISTLTIQRTEQRDSAMYRCASSLDDRGSQPQHFGDGTRLSIL.

V and J are TRBV11-2 and TRBJ1-2, with D maybe TRBD1 (6 bases). CDR3 length equals 14 residues. Trimming left V 8 bases short and J 10 bases short, with 23 bases between. Germline V CDR1 and CDR2: SGHAT, FQNNGV. CDR3 nucleotide sequence: TGTGCCAGCGCAACAAGCGGGGGGCGGGGGCCCTACACCTTC. Encoded protein: CASATSGGRGPYTF.

This chain connects TRBV5-5 to TRBJ1-3; TRBD1 aligns across 7 bases. With 4 bases clipped from V and 0 bases from J, the junction kept 13 bases outside the gene matches. The CDR3 is 18 residues long. Germline V CDR1 and CDR2: SGHKS, YYEKEE (reference sequence). The CDR3 spells CASSLDRTLVSSGNTIYF. The CDR3, as DNA: TGTGCCAGCAGCCTGGACAGGACCCTCGTATCCTCTGGAAACACCATATATTTT.

A note on this clone: Other DNA sequences from this sample encode an identical CDR3 as well. The V and J genes are TRBV5-1 and TRBJ1-2, with 7 nucleotides matching TRBD1. This CDR3 is built from 14 residues. With 0 bases clipped from V and 5 bases from J, the junction kept 4 bases outside the gene matches. In germline, CDR1 is SGHRS, CDR2 YFSETQ. The CDR3 reads CASSLDRGGYGYTF. The CDR3 coding sequence is TGCGCCAGCAGCTTGGACAGGGGAGGATATGGCTACACCTTC.

This chain uses TRBV19 with TRBJ1-2; 10 nucleotides align to TRBD1. V shed 2 bases, J shed 5 bases, and the junction held 5 bases outside the gene matches. The germline V gene has CDR1 LNHDA and CDR2 SQIVND (reference sequence). The CDR3 is made up of 15 amino acids. CDR3 DNA: TGTGCCAGTAGTATACCCCGGGACAGGGGTTATGGCTACACCTTC. Translated: CASSIPRDRGYGYTF.

The V gene is TRBV28, the J gene TRBJ1-2; D gene ambiguous. This CDR3 has 14 amino acids. The V gene lost 1 base and the J gene lost 4 bases, with 10 bases spanning the gap. Germline V gives CDR1 MDHEN, CDR2 SYDVKM. CDR3 sequence (DNA): TGTGCCAGCAGTTTATCCCTCCCTACCTATGGCTACACCTTC. Its translation: CASSLSLPTYGYTF.

This clone was recorded only once. This rearrangement joins TRBV28 to TRBJ2-7; TRBD1 is a possible D gene (6 bases). The CDR3 extends over 14 amino acids. CDR1 and CDR2 from the germline V gene are MDHEN and SYDVKM. V was pared by 3 bases and J by 4 bases, with 13 bases between. CDR3 sequence reads: CASSFLDRIYEQYF. The CDR3 DNA reads as TGTGCCAGCAGTTTTCTAGACAGGATATACGAGCAGTACTTC. The whole variable domain, remainder taken from reference TRBV28 and TRBJ2-7, is DVKVTQSSRYLVKRTGEKVFLECVQDMDHENMFWYRQDPGLGLRLIYFSYDVKMKEKGDIPEGYSVSREKKERFSLILESASTNQTSMYLCASSFLDRIYEQYFGPGTRLTVT.

This chain uses TRBV30 with TRBJ1-1, with 11 bases fitting TRBD1. CDR1 and CDR2 from the germline V gene are GTSNPN and SVGIG (reference sequence). V was pared by 3 bases and J by 10 bases, with 10 bases of the junction left unmatched. This CDR3 spans 14 amino acids. The CDR3 DNA is TGTGCCTGGAGCGCCGGGACAGGGGGGGCGGGAGCTTTCTTT. It encodes CAWSAGTGGAGAFF.

The chain employs TRBV4-1 and TRBJ2-3; D not resolved. This CDR3 spans 16 amino acids. In germline, CDR1 is MGHRA, CDR2 YSYEKL. V dropped 0 bases and J dropped 0 bases, with 10 bases sitting between them. CDR3 coding DNA: TGCGCCAGCAGCCAAGATCGGCAGACTAGCACAGATACGCAGTATTTT. Encoded protein: CASSQDRQTSTDTQYF.

In its sample, this clone was seen once. V usage is TRBV5-1 and J usage is TRBJ2-5; D perhaps matches TRBD2 (6 bases). Per the germline V gene, CDR1 is SGHRS and CDR2 is YFSETQ. This CDR3 has 15 residues. Trimming took 4 bases from V and 1 from J, leaving 14 bases between them. CDR3 protein: CASSLHRGSQETQYF. The CDR3 coding sequence is TGCGCCAGCAGCCTTCACCGGGGGTCCCAAGAGACCCAGTACTTC.

This chain uses TRBV24-1 with TRBJ2-3; tentatively, D is TRBD1 (5 bases). The V end was cut by 6 bases, the J end by 7 bases, with 16 bases between. Germline V gene data show CDR1 as KGHDR and CDR2 as SFDVKD. This CDR3 has 14 amino acids. In DNA, the CDR3 is TGTGCCACCAGTCCCCCGTGGGGCGTAAATACGCAGTATTTT. Its translation is CATSPPWGVNTQYF.

V and J are TRBV3-1 (or the pseudogene TRBV3-2) and TRBJ2-7, with 8 bases identical to TRBD1. The CDR3 covers 15 residues. J lost 3 bases, V lost 5 bases, and 9 bases had no gene match. Germline V gene sequence: CDR1 LGHDT, CDR2 YNNKEL (reference sequence). CDR3 bases: TGTGCCAGCAGCAAGGGGACAGGTTCTGGCTACGAGCAGTACTTC. This codes for CASSKGTGSGYEQYF.

V and J are TRBV27 and TRBJ1-1, with 12 bases aligning to TRBD1. The germline V gene has CDR1 MNHEY and CDR2 SMNVEV (reference sequence). The CDR3 loop spans 17 amino acids. The V and J ends lost 6 bases and 8 bases, in that order; junction bases with no gene match: 16. The CDR3 loop is CASRPPGTGGRGREAFF. DNA of the CDR3: TGTGCCAGCAGACCCCCAGGGACAGGGGGCAGAGGGAGGGAAGCTTTCTTT.

The rearrangement links TRBV18 to TRBJ1-5, with 9 positions matching TRBD1. This CDR3 has 17 amino acids. Losses at the gene ends were 0 bases for V and 2 bases for J; bases not matched to a gene: 5. Germline CDR1 and CDR2: KGHSH and LQKENI. CDR3 in amino acids: CASSPPGTGIGNQPQHF. Here the CDR3 DNA reads TGTGCCAGCTCACCACCCGGGACAGGGATCGGCAATCAGCCCCAGCATTTT.

V is TRBV3-1 (or the pseudogene TRBV3-2) and J is TRBJ1-1; D gene unclear. V lost 0 bases to trimming and J lost 4 bases, with 9 bases between them. Germline assignment: CDR1 LGHDT and CDR2 YNNKEL (reference sequence). This CDR3 has 14 residues. CDR3 amino acids: CASSQEGRPTEAFF. CDR3 DNA: TGTGCCAGCAGCCAAGAGGGCAGACCCACTGAAGCTTTCTTT.

V is TRBV29-1 and J is TRBJ1-1; 9 bases line up with TRBD1. J gave up 1 base and V 5 bases, and 2 bases lay outside the gene matches. There are 13 residues in the CDR3. Germline V gene lookup returns CDR1 SQVTM and CDR2 ANQGSEA. The chain's CDR3 is CSVNRGRNTEAFF. The CDR3 DNA follows: TGCAGCGTTAACAGGGGGCGGAACACTGAAGCTTTCTTT.

The rearrangement uses TRBV10-3 and TRBJ2-7; weak D call: TRBD1 (5 bases). Germline V gene data show CDR1 as ENHRY and CDR2 as SYGVKD. This CDR3 comprises 15 residues. V was cut by 7 bases and J by 1 base, with 17 bases left in between. CDR3 region: CAITRRQTRSYEQYF. For the CDR3, the DNA is TGTGCCATCACACGTAGACAGACACGTTCCTACGAGCAGTACTTC.

This clone was recorded once. The chain combines TRBV7-8 with TRBJ1-3, with a weak D call TRBD1 (5 bases). This CDR3 is 19 amino acids long. Germline values: CDR1 SGHVS, CDR2 FQNEAQ. V lost 0 bases, J lost 0 bases, and 18 bases lay in between. CDR3 sequence: CASSLARSPTEPSGNTIYF. CDR3 nucleotide sequence: TGTGCCAGCAGCTTAGCGCGGAGTCCGACAGAGCCCTCTGGAAACACCATATATTTT.

This clone has a single count. J is TRBJ1-2 and V is TRBV7-2, with TRBD1 matching over 7 bases. The CDR3 is 14 residues long. Germline lookup yields CDR1 SGHTA and CDR2 FQGNSA. The V and J ends lost 2 bases and 8 bases, in that order; junction bases with no gene match: 8. CDR3 residues: CASSLSSGGYGYTF. The CDR3 DNA reads TGTGCCAGCAGCTTATCGTCAGGGGGGTACGGCTACACCTTC.

The V call is TRBV27, the J call TRBJ2-7; D gene ambiguous. Germline V gene lookup returns CDR1 MNHEY and CDR2 SMNVEV (reference sequence). The CDR3 spans 14 residues. The V and J ends lost 5 bases and 2 bases respectively, with 13 bases between them. CDR3 DNA sequence: TGTGCCAGCAGTAGCTTGAGGTCAACCTACGAGCAGTACTTC. This sequence encodes CASSSLRSTYEQYF.